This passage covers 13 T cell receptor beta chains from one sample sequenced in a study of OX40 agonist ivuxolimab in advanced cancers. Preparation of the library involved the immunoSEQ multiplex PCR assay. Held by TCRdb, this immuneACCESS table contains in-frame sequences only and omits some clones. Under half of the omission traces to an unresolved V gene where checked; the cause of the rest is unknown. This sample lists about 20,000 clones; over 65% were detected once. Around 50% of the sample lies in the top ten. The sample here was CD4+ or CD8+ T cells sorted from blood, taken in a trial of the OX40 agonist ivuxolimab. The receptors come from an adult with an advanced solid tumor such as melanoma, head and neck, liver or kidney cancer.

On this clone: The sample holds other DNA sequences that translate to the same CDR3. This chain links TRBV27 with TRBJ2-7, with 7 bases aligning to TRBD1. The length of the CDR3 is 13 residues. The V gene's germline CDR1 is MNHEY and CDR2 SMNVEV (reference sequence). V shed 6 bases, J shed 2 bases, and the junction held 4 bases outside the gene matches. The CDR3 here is CASSRTGAYEQYF. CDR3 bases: TGTGCCAGCAGCAGAACAGGGGCCTACGAGCAGTACTTC.

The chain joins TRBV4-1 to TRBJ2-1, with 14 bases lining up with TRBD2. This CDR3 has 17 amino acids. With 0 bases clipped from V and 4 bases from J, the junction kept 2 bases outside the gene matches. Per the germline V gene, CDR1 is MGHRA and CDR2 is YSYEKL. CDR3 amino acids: CASSQDGTSGGYNEQFF. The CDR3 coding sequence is TGCGCCAGCAGCCAAGATGGGACTAGCGGGGGATACAATGAGCAGTTCTTC.

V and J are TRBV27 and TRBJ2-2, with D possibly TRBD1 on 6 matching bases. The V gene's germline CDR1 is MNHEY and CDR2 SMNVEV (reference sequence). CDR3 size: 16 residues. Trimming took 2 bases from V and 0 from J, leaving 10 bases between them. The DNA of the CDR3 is TGTGCCAGCAGTTTAAGCAGGGGTACGAACACCGGGGAGCTGTTTTTT. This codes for CASSLSRGTNTGELFF.

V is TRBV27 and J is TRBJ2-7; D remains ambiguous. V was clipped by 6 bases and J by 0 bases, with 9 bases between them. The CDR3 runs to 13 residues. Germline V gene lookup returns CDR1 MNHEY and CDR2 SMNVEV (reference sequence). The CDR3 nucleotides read TGTGCCAGCAGCCTCGGAGACTCCTACGAGCAGTACTTC. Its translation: CASSLGDSYEQYF.

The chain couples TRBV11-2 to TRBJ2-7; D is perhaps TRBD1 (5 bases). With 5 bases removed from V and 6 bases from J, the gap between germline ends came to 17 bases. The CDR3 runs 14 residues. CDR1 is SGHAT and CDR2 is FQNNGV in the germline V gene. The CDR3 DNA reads TGTGCCAGCAGCCCCAACTTAAGGGGTACCGAGCAGTACTTC. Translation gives CASSPNLRGTEQYF.

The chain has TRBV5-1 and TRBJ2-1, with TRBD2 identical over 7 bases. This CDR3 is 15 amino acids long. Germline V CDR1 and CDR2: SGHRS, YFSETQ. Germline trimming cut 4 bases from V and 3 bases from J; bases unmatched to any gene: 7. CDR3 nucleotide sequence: TGCGCCAGCAGCCCCCGGGGGGTCGACTACAATGAGCAGTTCTTC. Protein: CASSPRGVDYNEQFF.

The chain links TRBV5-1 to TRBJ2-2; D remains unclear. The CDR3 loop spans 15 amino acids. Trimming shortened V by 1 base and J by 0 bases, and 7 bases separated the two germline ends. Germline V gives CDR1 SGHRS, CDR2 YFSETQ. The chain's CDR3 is CASSLTDANTGELFF. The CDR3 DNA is TGCGCCAGCAGCTTGACTGATGCGAACACCGGGGAGCTGTTTTTT.

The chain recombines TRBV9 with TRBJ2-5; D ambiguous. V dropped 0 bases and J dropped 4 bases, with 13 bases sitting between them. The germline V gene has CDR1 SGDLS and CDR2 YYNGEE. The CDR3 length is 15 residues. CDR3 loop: CASSVAPSSGETQYF. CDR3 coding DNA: TGTGCCAGCAGCGTAGCCCCAAGTTCTGGAGAGACCCAGTACTTC.

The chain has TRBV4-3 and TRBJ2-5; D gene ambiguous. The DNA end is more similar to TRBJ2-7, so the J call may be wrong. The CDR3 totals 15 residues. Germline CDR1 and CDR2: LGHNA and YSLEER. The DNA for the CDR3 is TGCGCCAGCAGCCAGTTCGACGGAACTACCTACGAGCAGTACTTC. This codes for CASSQFDGTTYEQYF.

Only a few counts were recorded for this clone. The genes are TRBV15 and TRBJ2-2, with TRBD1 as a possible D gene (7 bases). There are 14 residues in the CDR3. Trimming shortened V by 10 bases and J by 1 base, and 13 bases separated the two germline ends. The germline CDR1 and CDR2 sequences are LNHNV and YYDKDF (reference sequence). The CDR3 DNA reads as TGTGCCAGCCAGGGGGGACTGAACACCGGGGAGCTGTTTTTT. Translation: CASQGGLNTGELFF. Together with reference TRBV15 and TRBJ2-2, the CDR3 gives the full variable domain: DAMVIQNPRYQVTQFGKPVTLSCSQTLNHNVMYWYQQKSSQAPKLLFHYYDKDFNNEADTPDNFQSRRPNTSFCFLDIRSPGLGDTAMYLCASQGGLNTGELFFGEGSRLTVL.

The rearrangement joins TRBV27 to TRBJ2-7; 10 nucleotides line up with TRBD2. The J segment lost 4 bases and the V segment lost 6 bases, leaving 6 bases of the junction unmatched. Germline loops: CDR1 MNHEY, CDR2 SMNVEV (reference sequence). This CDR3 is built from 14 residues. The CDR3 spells CASRVASGSYEQYF. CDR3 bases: TGTGCCAGCAGGGTGGCTAGCGGGAGTTACGAGCAGTACTTC.

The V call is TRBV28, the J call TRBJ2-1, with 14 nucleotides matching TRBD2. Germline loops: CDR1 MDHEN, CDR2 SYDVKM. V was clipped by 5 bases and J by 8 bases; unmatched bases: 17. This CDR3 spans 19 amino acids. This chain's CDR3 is CASSPIGTSGSFMSYEQFF. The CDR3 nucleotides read TGTGCCAGCAGTCCAATCGGGACTAGCGGGAGTTTCATGTCCTATGAGCAGTTCTTC.

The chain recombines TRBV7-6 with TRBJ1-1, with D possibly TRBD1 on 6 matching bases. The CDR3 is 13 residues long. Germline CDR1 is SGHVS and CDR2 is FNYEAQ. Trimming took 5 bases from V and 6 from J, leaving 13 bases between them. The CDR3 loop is CASSLGAHAEAFF. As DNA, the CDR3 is TGTGCCAGCAGCCTGGGGGCCCATGCTGAAGCTTTCTTT. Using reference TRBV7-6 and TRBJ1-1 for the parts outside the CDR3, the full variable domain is GAGVSQSPRYKVTKRGQDVALRCDPISGHVSLYWYRQALGQGPEFLTYFNYEAQQDKSGLPNDRFSAERPEGSISTLTIQRTEQRDSAMYRCASSLGAHAEAFFGQGTRLTVV.